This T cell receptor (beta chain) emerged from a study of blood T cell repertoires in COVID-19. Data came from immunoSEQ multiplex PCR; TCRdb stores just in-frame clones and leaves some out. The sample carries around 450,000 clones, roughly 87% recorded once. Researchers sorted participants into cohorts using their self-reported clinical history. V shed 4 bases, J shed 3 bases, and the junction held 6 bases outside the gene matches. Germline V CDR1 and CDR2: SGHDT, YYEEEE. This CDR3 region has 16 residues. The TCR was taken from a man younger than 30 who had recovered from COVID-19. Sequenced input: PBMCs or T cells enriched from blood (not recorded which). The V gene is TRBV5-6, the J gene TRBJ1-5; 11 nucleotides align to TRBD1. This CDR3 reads CASSGGTGGPNQPQHF. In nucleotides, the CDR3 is TGTGCCAGCAGCGGAGGGACAGGGGGTCCCAATCAGCCCCAGCATTTT.